This entry lists 30 T cell receptor beta chains sequenced from one sample in a study of beta chain features in type 1 diabetes. The isolated RNA, all of it, was reverse transcribed, so expressed TCRB transcripts were what got sequenced. Generated by immunoSEQ multiplex PCR, the TCRdb table keeps only in-frame clones and is missing some. The sample has around 180,000 clones; about 13% are singletons. Sequencing was performed on central memory CD4+ T cells from blood. The receptors derive from a woman aged 18-29 years in good health.

The rearrangement joins TRBV28 to TRBJ2-7; TRBD1 might be the D (5 bases). The V and J ends lost 1 base and 5 bases respectively, with 12 bases between them. This CDR3 is 14 amino acids long. Germline CDR1 reads MDHEN; CDR2 reads SYDVKM. The CDR3 sequence: CASSLFQGNDEQYF. The CDR3 DNA is TGTGCCAGCAGTTTATTTCAGGGTAACGACGAGCAGTACTTC.

This clone was observed a few times. The chain uses TRBV14 and TRBJ1-1; tentatively, D is TRBD1 (6 bases). CDR1 and CDR2 (germline): SGHDN, FVKESK. The CDR3 consists of 14 residues. V was clipped by 3 bases and J by 5 bases, with 13 bases between them. CDR3 sequence: CASSQAQGGTEAFF. CDR3 coding DNA: TGTGCCAGCAGCCAGGCACAGGGTGGGACTGAAGCTTTCTTT.

There are many counts of this clone. J is TRBJ2-4 and V is TRBV7-9; D may be TRBD2 (6 bases). Germline CDR1 is SEHNR and CDR2 is FQNEAQ (reference sequence). V was shortened by 7 bases and J by 0 bases, with 10 bases between the two germline ends. The CDR3 contains 14 residues. DNA of the CDR3: TGTGCCAGCAATCCGGGAGAAGCCAAAAACATTCAGTACTTC. This encodes CASNPGEAKNIQYF.

This clone was found a few times. This chain links TRBV5-1 with TRBJ1-5; D remains ambiguous. V lost 4 bases and J 5 bases, leaving 10 bases between the germline ends. This CDR3 contains 13 residues. CDR1 and CDR2 (germline): SGHRS, YFSETQ. CDR3 sequence (DNA): TGCGCCAGCAGCAATCCCCCGGATCAGCCCCAGCATTTT. This gives the protein CASSNPPDQPQHF. Full variable domain (rest looked up from reference TRBV5-1 and TRBJ1-5): KAGVTQTPRYLIKTRGQQVTLSCSPISGHRSVSWYQQTPGQGLQFLFEYFSETQRNKGNFPGRFSGRQFSNSRSEMNVSTLELGDSALYLCASSNPPDQPQHFGDGTRLSIL.

The V and J genes are TRBV5-6 and TRBJ2-7; TRBD1 aligns across 8 bases. CDR3 size: 13 residues. V lost 4 bases, J lost 5 bases, and 5 bases stayed unmatched. Germline loops: CDR1 SGHDT, CDR2 YYEEEE. The CDR3 is CASSLDRVDEQYF. In DNA, the CDR3 is TGTGCCAGCAGCCTGGACAGGGTAGACGAGCAGTACTTC.

The chain is built from TRBV6-6 and TRBJ2-3, with D perhaps matching TRBD2 (6 bases). V was clipped by 7 bases and J by 1 base, with 15 bases between them. CDR1 and CDR2 (germline): MNHNY, SVGAGI (reference sequence). The CDR3 is 15 residues long. The CDR3 here is CASTPRRVGTDTQYF. The CDR3 DNA reads TGTGCCAGCACTCCTAGGAGGGTCGGCACAGATACGCAGTATTTT.

In its sample, this clone was seen a few times. V is TRBV27 and J is TRBJ1-5; D is unclear. This CDR3 has 14 residues. From germline, CDR1 is MNHEY and CDR2 SMNVEV (reference sequence). Trimming stripped 3 bases from V and 3 bases from J, with 9 bases between. The CDR3, as DNA: TGTGCCAGCAGTTTGAGGGTTACCAATCAGCCCCAGCATTTT. Translated, it gives CASSLRVTNQPQHF.

This clone turned up a few times. The chain employs TRBV19 and TRBJ2-7, with D perhaps TRBD1 (6 bases). V shed 2 bases and J shed 1 base, with 15 bases lying between them. Germline loops: CDR1 LNHDA, CDR2 SQIVND (reference sequence). The CDR3 has 16 amino acids. CDR3 sequence reads: CASSIRADSLSYEQYF. The CDR3, as DNA: TGTGCCAGTAGTATACGCGCGGACAGCTTATCCTACGAGCAGTACTTC.

Note on this clone: Other DNA sequences from this sample encode an identical CDR3 as well. This chain uses TRBV18 with TRBJ2-1, with 14 bases identical to TRBD2. The CDR3 is 17 residues long. Germline V lookup: CDR1 KGHSH, CDR2 LQKENI. J lost 6 bases, V lost 0 bases, and 4 bases had no gene match. CDR3 DNA sequence: TGTGCCAGCTCACCACCGACTAGCGGGAGGGTTGGCAATGAGCAGTTCTTC. Its translation is CASSPPTSGRVGNEQFF.

V is TRBV19 and J is TRBJ1-2; 10 nucleotides agree with TRBD1. CDR3 length equals 13 residues. In germline, CDR1 is LNHDA, CDR2 SQIVND (reference sequence). The CDR3 DNA reads as TGTGCTACCACCCGGGACAGGGGCTATGGCTACACCTTC. It encodes CATTRDRGYGYTF.

This clone appeared a few times. The chain links TRBV6-1 to TRBJ2-3, with TRBD2 identical over 13 bases. The V segment lost 4 bases and the J segment 4 bases; nucleotides outside the gene matches: 14. The CDR3 runs to 19 residues. Germline-derived CDR1 and CDR2 are MNHNS and SASEGT. The CDR3 DNA reads TGTGCCAGCAGTGTTGGACTAGCGGGAGTTTTTGGATTGTCAGATACGCAGTATTTT. This sequence encodes CASSVGLAGVFGLSDTQYF.

The chain couples TRBV2 to TRBJ2-7; 9 nucleotides align to TRBD1. The trim removed 3 bases at V and 4 bases at J, leaving 7 bases unmatched. CDR1 is SNHLY, CDR2 FYNNEI, per germline. The CDR3 loop spans 15 amino acids. The CDR3 DNA follows: TGTGCCAGCAGTGAGATGGGACAGGGTTTATACGAGCAGTACTTC. It encodes CASSEMGQGLYEQYF. The full variable domain, rest sourced from reference TRBV2 and TRBJ2-7, is EPEVTQTPSHQVTQMGQEVILRCVPISNHLYFYWYRQILGQKVEFLVSFYNNEISEKSEIFDDQFSVERPDGSNFTLKIRSTKLEDSAMYFCASSEMGQGLYEQYFGPGTRLTVT.

CDR3 amino acids: CAWSRRGQGDTEAFF. CDR3 nucleotides: TGTGCCTGGAGCAGGAGGGGGCAGGGGGACACTGAAGCTTTCTTT. The chain recombines TRBV30 with TRBJ1-1; TRBD1 matches at 7 bases. Unmatched junction bases numbered 10, after V lost 3 bases and J lost 3 bases. This CDR3 is built from 15 residues. Germline V CDR1 and CDR2: GTSNPN, SVGIG (reference sequence).

Ten or more counts support this clone. The rearrangement uses TRBV19 and TRBJ2-2; 7 nucleotides agree with TRBD2. The CDR3 spans 17 residues. The trim removed 1 base at V and 8 bases at J, leaving 13 bases unmatched. CDR1 and CDR2 (germline): LNHDA, SQIVND (reference sequence). For the CDR3, the DNA is TGTGCCAGTAGTATAGGAGGTCGGGACTACCCTCGGGGGGAGCTGTTTTTT. It yields the protein CASSIGGRDYPRGELFF.

This chain links TRBV28 with TRBJ2-7; 8 nucleotides line up with TRBD2. This CDR3 comprises 19 residues. V lost 7 bases, J lost 0 bases, and 20 bases stayed unmatched. Germline V gene data show CDR1 as MDHEN and CDR2 as SYDVKM. CDR3 nucleotides: TGTGCCAGCACCGGGACTAGGGGAAGTCGTAGGGGGAGCTCCTACGAGCAGTACTTC. It encodes CASTGTRGSRRGSSYEQYF.

The chain combines TRBV9 with TRBJ2-2; 7 bases map to TRBD2. Trimming took 9 bases from V and 4 from J; bases not matched to a gene: 12. CDR1 is SGDLS and CDR2 is YYNGEE in the germline V gene. The CDR3 length is 15 residues. CDR3 bases: TGTGCCAAGGAATGCGGGAGAAAGGGCACCGGGGAGCTGTTTTTT. It specifies CAKECGRKGTGELFF.

The rearrangement joins TRBV6-5 to TRBJ1-3; tentative D call: TRBD1 (5 bases). V was shortened by 6 bases and J by 2 bases, with 11 bases between the two germline ends. The CDR3 totals 14 residues. Germline CDR1 reads MNHEY; CDR2 reads SVGAGI. The CDR3 nucleotides read TGTGCCAGCAGGCAGTTGACAGCTGGAAACACCATATATTTT. This gives the protein CASRQLTAGNTIYF.

This clone occurred a few times. V usage is TRBV5-4 and J usage is TRBJ2-5; TRBD2 matches 12 bases. This CDR3 comprises 16 residues. With 2 bases clipped from V and 9 bases from J, the junction kept 11 bases outside the gene matches. Germline lookup yields CDR1 SGHNT and CDR2 YYREEE (reference sequence). The chain's CDR3 is CASSFATSGRHGAQYF. The CDR3 bases are TGTGCCAGCAGCTTTGCCACTAGCGGGAGGCACGGGGCCCAGTACTTC.

This clone was found a few times. This chain links TRBV18 with TRBJ2-1; possible D gene TRBD2, 5 bases. The CDR3 is 13 residues long. Per germline, CDR1 KGHSH and CDR2 LQKENI. Trimming shortened V by 2 bases and J by 9 bases, and 11 bases separated the two germline ends. The CDR3 spells CASSPGSRTEQFF. As DNA, the CDR3 is TGTGCCAGCTCACCAGGGAGCCGCACTGAGCAGTTCTTC.

There are a few counts of this clone. The V call is TRBV28, the J call TRBJ1-1, with 8 bases identical to TRBD1. Germline V CDR1 and CDR2: MDHEN, SYDVKM. This CDR3 region has 11 residues. In DNA form, the CDR3 reads TGTGCGGGCAGGGGGCACACTGAAGCTTTCTTT. Protein: CAGRGHTEAFF.

The chain has TRBV4-2 and TRBJ2-1, with TRBD1 as a possible D gene (5 bases). V lost 0 bases and J lost 10, with 7 bases in between. CDR1 is LGHNA, CDR2 YNFKEQ, per germline. This CDR3 contains 12 residues. This chain's CDR3 is CASSQEWGEQFF. CDR3 sequence (DNA): TGTGCCAGCAGCCAAGAGTGGGGCGAGCAGTTCTTC.

The rearrangement links TRBV30 to TRBJ1-2; D gene ambiguous. Per germline, CDR1 GTSNPN and CDR2 SVGIG (reference sequence). The CDR3 is 13 residues long. V lost 0 bases to trimming and J lost 5 bases, with 10 bases between them. In DNA form, the CDR3 reads TGTGCCTGGAGTGTTAATAGGCGGTATGGCTACACCTTC. Translated: CAWSVNRRYGYTF.

This rearrangement joins TRBV2 to TRBJ1-5; TRBD1 is a possible D gene (5 bases). Trimming left V 4 bases short and J 4 bases short, with 14 bases between. CDR3 length: 15 residues. Germline loops: CDR1 SNHLY, CDR2 FYNNEI. In DNA form, the CDR3 reads TGTGCCAGCAGTGCAGACCGACAGACTAATCAGCCCCAGCATTTT. The encoded protein is CASSADRQTNQPQHF.

This clone was detected only a few times. The chain has TRBV29-1 and TRBJ1-1, with D perhaps matching TRBD1 (6 bases). V was clipped by 6 bases and J by 5 bases, with 19 bases between them. CDR1 SQVTM and CDR2 ANQGSEA come from the germline V gene. This CDR3 comprises 14 residues. The CDR3 region has the DNA TGCAGCGTCCGACTATGGACAGTAGATACTGAAGCTTTCTTT. It yields the protein CSVRLWTVDTEAFF.

The chain links TRBV29-1 to TRBJ2-7; TRBD2 might be the D (7 bases). The V end was cut by 7 bases, the J end by 3 bases, with 22 bases between. CDR1 is SQVTM and CDR2 is ANQGSEA in the germline V gene. The CDR3 totals 15 residues. The CDR3 nucleotides are TGCAGCGCGAGAGGTGAACAGGGAGGGAGCTACGAGCAGTACTTC. Its protein product is CSARGEQGGSYEQYF.

In this sample, this clone turned up a few times. The same CDR3 can be traced to other DNA sequences in this sample. The genes are TRBV29-1 and TRBJ1-1; D is undetermined. With 3 bases removed from V and 0 bases from J, the gap between germline ends came to 5 bases. Per the germline V gene, CDR1 is SQVTM and CDR2 is ANQGSEA. The length of the CDR3 is 12 residues. The CDR3, as DNA: TGCAGCGTTGACCTAATGAACACTGAAGCTTTCTTT. Translation: CSVDLMNTEAFF.

V usage is TRBV5-1 and J usage is TRBJ1-4; D unclear. The V gene lost 3 bases and the J gene lost 4 bases, with 10 bases spanning the gap. The CDR3 loop spans 14 amino acids. CDR1 is SGHRS, CDR2 YFSETQ, per germline. Here the CDR3 DNA reads TGCGCCAGCAGCTCTGGACTGCGTAATGAAAAACTGTTTTTT. Encoded protein: CASSSGLRNEKLFF. Filled out from reference TRBV5-1 and TRBJ1-4, the complete variable domain reads KAGVTQTPRYLIKTRGQQVTLSCSPISGHRSVSWYQQTPGQGLQFLFEYFSETQRNKGNFPGRFSGRQFSNSRSEMNVSTLELGDSALYLCASSSGLRNEKLFFGSGTQLSVL.

In this sample, this clone turned up a few times. This chain uses TRBV29-1 with TRBJ2-3, with 9 bases fitting TRBD2. This CDR3 comprises 15 residues. J gave up 1 base and V 7 bases, and 9 bases lay outside the gene matches. Germline V gene data show CDR1 as SQVTM and CDR2 as ANQGSEA. CDR3 in DNA: TGCAGCGACATCGAGCGGGAGGTGGGCACAGATACGCAGTATTTT. Encoded protein: CSDIEREVGTDTQYF.

This clone was found a few times. J is TRBJ1-2 and V is TRBV30; D gene unclear. Germline V gene lookup returns CDR1 GTSNPN and CDR2 SVGIG (reference sequence). V shed 3 bases and J shed 4 bases, with 9 bases lying between them. The CDR3 sequence is 12 residues long. The CDR3 protein is CAWRSRLYGYTF. CDR3 coding DNA: TGTGCCTGGAGGTCCAGGCTCTATGGCTACACCTTC.

This chain links TRBV28 with TRBJ2-5, with TRBD2 identical over 9 bases. Germline CDR1 is MDHEN and CDR2 is SYDVKM. V lost 0 bases and J lost 5; bases outside the gene matches: 7. The CDR3 runs 16 residues. The CDR3 loop reads CASSLWVAGEAETQYF. The CDR3 bases are TGTGCCAGCAGTTTATGGGTAGCGGGGGAGGCGGAGACCCAGTACTTC.